This TCR beta chain was captured in a study of shared clonotypes between healthy human individuals. Whole-study context: Three plates each covered CD4 naive and memory; CD8 naive two, CD8 memory one.

Germline-derived CDR1 and CDR2 are MGHRA and YSYEKL. This CDR3 is built from 14 residues. Trimming left V 4 bases short and J 1 base short, with 11 bases between. Replicate PCRs run on sorted subsets employed approximately 0.2 ug DNA, roughly 30,000 T cell genomes. The protocol was immunoSEQ multiplex PCR, while the TCRdb copy is restricted to in-frame clones and leaves out a portion. The sample shows 2 million to 2.5 million clones, 93% of them seen only once. It was into CD45RA+ naive and CD45RA-negative memory subsets that the CD4+ cells were split. The sample was naive CD4+ T cells from PBMCs. Subset here: CD45RA+ positively selected. The receptor comes from a man between 18 and 29 years old in good health. Some clones in this sample may be carry-over from other donors' samples. The chain joins TRBV4-1 to TRBJ2-7; no firm D call. The CDR3: CASSPRMISYEQYF. CDR3 nucleotide sequence: TGCGCCAGCAGCCCCCGGATGATATCCTACGAGCAGTACTTC.